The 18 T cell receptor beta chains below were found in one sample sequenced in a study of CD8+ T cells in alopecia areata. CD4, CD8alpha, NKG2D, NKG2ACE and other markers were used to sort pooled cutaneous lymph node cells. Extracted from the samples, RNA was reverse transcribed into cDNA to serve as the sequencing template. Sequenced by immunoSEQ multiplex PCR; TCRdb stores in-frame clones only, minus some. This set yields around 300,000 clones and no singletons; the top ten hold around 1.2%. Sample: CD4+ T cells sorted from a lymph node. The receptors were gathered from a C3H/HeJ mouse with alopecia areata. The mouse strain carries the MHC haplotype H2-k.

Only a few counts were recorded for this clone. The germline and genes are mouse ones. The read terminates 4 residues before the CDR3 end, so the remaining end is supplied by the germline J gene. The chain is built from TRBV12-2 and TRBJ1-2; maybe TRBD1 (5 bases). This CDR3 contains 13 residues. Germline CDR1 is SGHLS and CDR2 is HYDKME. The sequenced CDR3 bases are TGTGCCAGCTCTCTCGGGGGGGGAACC. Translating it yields CASSLGGGT. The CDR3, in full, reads CASSLGGGTDYTF.

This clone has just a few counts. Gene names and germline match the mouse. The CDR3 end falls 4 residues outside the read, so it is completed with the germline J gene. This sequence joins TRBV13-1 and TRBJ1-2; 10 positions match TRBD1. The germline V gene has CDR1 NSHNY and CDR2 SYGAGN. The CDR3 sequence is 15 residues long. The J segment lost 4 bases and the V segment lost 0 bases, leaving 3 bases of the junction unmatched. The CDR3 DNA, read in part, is TGTGCCAGCAGTGATGCCCGGGACAGGGGCTCC. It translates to CASSDARDRGS. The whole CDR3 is CASSDARDRGSDYTF.

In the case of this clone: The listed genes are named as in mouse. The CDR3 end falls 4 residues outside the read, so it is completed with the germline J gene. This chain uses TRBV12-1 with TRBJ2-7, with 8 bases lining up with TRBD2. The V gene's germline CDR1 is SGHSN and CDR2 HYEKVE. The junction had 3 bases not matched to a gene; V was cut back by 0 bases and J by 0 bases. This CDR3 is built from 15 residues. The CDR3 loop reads CASSLEGGASYEQYF. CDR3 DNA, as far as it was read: TGTGCCAGCTCTCTCGAGGGGGGGGCCTCCTAT.

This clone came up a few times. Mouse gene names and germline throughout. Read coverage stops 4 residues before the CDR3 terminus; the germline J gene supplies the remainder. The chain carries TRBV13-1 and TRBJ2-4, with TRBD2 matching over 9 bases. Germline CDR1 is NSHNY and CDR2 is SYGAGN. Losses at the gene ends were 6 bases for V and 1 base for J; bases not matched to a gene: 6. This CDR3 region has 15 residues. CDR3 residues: CASKDWGGGQNTLYF. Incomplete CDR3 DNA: TGTGCCAGCAAGGACTGGGGCGGGGGTCAAAAC.

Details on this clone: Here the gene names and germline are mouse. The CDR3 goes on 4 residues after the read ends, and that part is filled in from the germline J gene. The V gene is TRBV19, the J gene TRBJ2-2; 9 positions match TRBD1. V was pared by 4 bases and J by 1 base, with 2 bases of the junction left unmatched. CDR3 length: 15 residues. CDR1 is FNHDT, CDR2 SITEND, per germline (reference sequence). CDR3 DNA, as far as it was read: TGTGCCAGCAGTCCGGACAGGGGAAACACCGGG. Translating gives CASSPDRGNTG. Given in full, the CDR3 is CASSPDRGNTGQLYF.

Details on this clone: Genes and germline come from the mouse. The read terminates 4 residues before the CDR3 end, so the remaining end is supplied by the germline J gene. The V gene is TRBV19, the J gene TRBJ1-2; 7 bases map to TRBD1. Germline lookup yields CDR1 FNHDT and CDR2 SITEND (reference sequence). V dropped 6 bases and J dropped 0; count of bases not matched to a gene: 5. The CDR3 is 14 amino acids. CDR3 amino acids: CASTPTGTNSDYTF. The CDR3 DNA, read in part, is TGTGCCAGCACCCCGACAGGGACAAACTCC.

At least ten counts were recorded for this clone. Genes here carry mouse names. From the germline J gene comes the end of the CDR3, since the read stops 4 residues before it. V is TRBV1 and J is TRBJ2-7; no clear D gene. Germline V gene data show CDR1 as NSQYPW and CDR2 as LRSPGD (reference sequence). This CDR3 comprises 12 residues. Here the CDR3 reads CTCSEGSYEQYF. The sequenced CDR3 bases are TGCACCTGCAGTGAAGGGTCTTAT. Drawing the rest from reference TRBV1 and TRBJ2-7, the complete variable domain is VTLLEQNPRWRLVPRGQAVNLRCILKNSQYPWMSWYQQDLQKQLQWLFTLRSPGDKEVKSLPGADYLATRVTDTELRLQVANMSQGRTLYCTCSEGSYEQYFGPGTRLTVL.

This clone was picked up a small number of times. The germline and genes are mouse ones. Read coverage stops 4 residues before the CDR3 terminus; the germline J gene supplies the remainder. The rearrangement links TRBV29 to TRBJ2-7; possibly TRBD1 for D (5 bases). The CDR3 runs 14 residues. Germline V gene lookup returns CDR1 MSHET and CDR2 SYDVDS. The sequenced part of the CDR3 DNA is TGTGCTAGCAGTTTATCGTCAGGGAGGGAT. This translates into CASSLSSGRD. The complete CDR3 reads CASSLSSGRDEQYF.

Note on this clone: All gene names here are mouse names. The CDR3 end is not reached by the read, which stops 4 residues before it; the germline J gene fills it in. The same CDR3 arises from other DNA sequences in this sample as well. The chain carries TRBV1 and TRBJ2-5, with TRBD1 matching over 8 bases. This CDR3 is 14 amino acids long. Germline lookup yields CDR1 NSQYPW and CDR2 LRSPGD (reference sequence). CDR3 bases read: TGCACCTGCAGTGCAGGAGACAGGGGAGAC. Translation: CTCSAGDRGD. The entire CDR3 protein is CTCSAGDRGDTQYF.

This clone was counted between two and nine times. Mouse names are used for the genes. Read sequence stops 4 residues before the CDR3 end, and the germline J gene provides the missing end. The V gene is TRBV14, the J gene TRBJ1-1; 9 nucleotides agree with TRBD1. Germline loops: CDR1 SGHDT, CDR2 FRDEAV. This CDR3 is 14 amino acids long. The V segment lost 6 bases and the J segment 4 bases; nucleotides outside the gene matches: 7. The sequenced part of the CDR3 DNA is TGTGCCAGCACCTCGGGACAGGGTGGCACA. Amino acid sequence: CASTSGQGGT. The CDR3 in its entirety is CASTSGQGGTEVFF. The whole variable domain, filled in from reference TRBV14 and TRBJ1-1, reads EAGVTQSPRYAVLQEGQAVSFWCDPISGHDTLYWYQQPRDQGPQLLVYFRDEAVIDNSQLPSDRFSAVRPKGTNSTLKIQSAKQGDTATYLCASTSGQGGTEVFFGKGTRLTVV.

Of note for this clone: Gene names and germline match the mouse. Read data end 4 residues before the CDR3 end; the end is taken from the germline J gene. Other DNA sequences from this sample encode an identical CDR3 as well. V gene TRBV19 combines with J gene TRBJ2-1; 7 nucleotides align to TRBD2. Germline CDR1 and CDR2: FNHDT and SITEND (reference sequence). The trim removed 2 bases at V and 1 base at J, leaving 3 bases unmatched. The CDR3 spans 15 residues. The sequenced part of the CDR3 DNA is TGTGCCAGCAGTATCGCCTGGGGGAACTATGCT. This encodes CASSIAWGNYA. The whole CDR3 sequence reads CASSIAWGNYAEQFF. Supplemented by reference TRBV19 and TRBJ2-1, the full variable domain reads GGIITQTPKFLIGQEGQKLTLKCQQNFNHDTMYWYRQDSGKGLRLIYYSITENDLQKGDLSEGYDASREKKSSFSLTVTSAQKNEMAVFLCASSIAWGNYAEQFFGPGTRLTVL.

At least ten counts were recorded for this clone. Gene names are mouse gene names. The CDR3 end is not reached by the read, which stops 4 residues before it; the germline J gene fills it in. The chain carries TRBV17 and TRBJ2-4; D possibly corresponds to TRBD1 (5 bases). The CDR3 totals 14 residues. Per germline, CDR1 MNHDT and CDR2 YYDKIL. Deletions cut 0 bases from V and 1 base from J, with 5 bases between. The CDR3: CASSRDRGQNTLYF. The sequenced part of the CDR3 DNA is TGTGCTAGCAGTAGAGACAGGGGTCAAAAC.

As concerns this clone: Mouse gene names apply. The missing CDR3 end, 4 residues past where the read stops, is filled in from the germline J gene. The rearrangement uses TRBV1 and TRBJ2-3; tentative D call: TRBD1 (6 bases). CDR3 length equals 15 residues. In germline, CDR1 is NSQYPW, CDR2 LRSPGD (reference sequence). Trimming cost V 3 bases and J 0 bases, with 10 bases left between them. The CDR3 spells CTCSANRVSAETLYF. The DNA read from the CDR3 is TGCACCTGCAGTGCCAACAGGGTTAGTGCAGAA. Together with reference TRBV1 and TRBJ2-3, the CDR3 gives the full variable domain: VTLLEQNPRWRLVPRGQAVNLRCILKNSQYPWMSWYQQDLQKQLQWLFTLRSPGDKEVKSLPGADYLATRVTDTELRLQVANMSQGRTLYCTCSANRVSAETLYFGSGTRLTVL.

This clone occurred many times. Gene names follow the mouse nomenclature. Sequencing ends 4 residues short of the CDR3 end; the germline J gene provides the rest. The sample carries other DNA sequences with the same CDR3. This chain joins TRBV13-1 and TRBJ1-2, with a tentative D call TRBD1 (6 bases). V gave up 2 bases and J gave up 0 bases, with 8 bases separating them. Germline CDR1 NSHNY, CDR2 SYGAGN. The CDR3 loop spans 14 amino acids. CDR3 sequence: CASSEDSANSDYTF. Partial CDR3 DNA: TGTGCCAGCAGTGAGGACAGTGCAAACTCC.

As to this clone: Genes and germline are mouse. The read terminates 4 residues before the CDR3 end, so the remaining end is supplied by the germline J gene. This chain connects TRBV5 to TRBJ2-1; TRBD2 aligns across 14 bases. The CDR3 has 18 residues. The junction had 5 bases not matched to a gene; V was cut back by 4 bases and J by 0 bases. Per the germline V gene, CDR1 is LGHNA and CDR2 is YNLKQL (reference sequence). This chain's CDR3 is CASSPGLGGPNNYAEQFF. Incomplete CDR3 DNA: TGTGCCAGCAGCCCGGGACTGGGGGGGCCCAATAACTATGCT.

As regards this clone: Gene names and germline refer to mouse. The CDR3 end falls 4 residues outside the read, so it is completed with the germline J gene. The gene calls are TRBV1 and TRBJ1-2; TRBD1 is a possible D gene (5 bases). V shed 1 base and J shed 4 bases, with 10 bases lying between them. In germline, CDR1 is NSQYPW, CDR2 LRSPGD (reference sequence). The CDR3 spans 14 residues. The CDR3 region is CTCSAGGWGSDYTF. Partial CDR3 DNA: TGCACCTGCAGTGCAGGGGGCTGGGGCTCC.

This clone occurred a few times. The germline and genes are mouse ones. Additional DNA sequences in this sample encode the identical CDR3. CDR3 sequence reads: CAWSLGGRTEVFF. The DNA read from the CDR3 is TGTGCCTGGAGTCTAGGGGGGCGCACA. This sequence joins TRBV31 and TRBJ1-1; tentative D call: TRBD1 (6 bases). The read ends 4 residues early relative to the CDR3; the germline J gene fills the gap. The length of the CDR3 is 13 residues. Per the germline V gene, CDR1 is GKSSPN and CDR2 is SITVG. V was trimmed by 0 bases and J by 4 bases, leaving 9 bases between them.

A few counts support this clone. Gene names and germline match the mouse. The CDR3 is CTCSAAGGLSAETLYF. CDR3 DNA, as far as it was read: TGCACCTGCAGTGCAGCGGGGGGGCTTAGTGCAGAA. This chain joins TRBV1 and TRBJ2-3, with TRBD2 identical over 8 bases. Read sequence stops 4 residues before the CDR3 end, and the germline J gene provides the missing end. Germline V gene lookup returns CDR1 NSQYPW and CDR2 LRSPGD (reference sequence). V lost 1 base to trimming and J lost 0 bases; unmatched junction nucleotides: 3. The CDR3 runs 16 residues.